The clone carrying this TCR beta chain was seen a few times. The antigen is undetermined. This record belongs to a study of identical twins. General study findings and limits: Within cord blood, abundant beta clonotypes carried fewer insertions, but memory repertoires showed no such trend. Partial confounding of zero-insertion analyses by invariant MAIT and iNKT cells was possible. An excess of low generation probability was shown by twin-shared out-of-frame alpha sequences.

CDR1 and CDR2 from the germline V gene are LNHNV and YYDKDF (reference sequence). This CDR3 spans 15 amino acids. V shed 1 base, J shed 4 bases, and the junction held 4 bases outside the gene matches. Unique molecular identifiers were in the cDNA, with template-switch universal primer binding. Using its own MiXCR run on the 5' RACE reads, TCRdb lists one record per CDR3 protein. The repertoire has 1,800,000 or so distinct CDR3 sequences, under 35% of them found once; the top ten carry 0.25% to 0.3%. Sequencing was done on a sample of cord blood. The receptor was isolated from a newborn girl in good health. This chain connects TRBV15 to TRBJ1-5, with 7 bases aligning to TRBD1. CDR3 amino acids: CATSRVGDRNQPQHF. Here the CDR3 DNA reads TGTGCCACCAGCAGAGTGGGGGACAGAAATCAGCCCCAGCATTTT.